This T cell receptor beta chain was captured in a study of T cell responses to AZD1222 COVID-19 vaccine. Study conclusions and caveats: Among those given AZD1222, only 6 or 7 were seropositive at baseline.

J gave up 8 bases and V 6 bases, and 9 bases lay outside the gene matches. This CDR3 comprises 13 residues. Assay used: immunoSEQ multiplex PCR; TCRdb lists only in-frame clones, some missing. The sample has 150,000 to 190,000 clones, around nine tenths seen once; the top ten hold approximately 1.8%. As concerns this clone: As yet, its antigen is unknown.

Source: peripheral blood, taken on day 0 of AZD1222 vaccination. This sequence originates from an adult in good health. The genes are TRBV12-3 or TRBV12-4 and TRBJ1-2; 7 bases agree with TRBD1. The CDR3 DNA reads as TGTGCCAGCAGAACAACAGGGGTAAAGGGCTACACCTTC. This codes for CASRTTGVKGYTF.